Sequencing of this T cell receptor beta chain was carried out in a study of human T cells and chemical hapten exposure. A note on this clonotype: The antigen is not known.

Time point: patch test 3, about 24 weeks after DPC sensitization. Indicated treatment: therapeutic diphenylcyclopropenone sensitization with weekly scalp DPC. In the library, unique molecular identifiers were attached to individual cDNA molecules. TCRdb recomputed calls from the RACE reads with MiXCR, one row per CDR3 protein. Of tens of thousands of distinct CDR3 sequences listed, around 10% are singletons. In germline, CDR1 is DFQATT, CDR2 SNEGSKA (reference sequence). Trimming pared 5 bases from V and 3 bases from J, leaving 13 bases between. The length of the CDR3 is 14 residues. The study's findings and limits: Those TCRs sitting above 1 in 1000 frequency stayed the same with DPC sensitization.

The V gene is TRBV20-1, the J gene TRBJ2-2; D gene ambiguous. The sequences come from whole blood, collected in connection with sensitization to the hapten diphenylcyclopropenone (DPC). The sequence came from a woman between 50 and 59 years old with alopecia areata. Some clones in this sample may be carry-over from other donors' samples. In DNA, the CDR3 is TGCAGTGCTCATTTATTGGGCTACACCGGGGAGCTGTTTTTT. Its translation: CSAHLLGYTGELFF.